This T cell receptor (beta chain) came from a study of early T cells in non-severe SARS-CoV-2 infection. TCRdb ran MiXCR on the 5' RACE reads and lists one entry per CDR3 protein. The table records tens of thousands of distinct CDR3 sequences, 6.1% of them present only once. This clonotype appeared many times. The target antigen is unknown. Study observations and caveats: CD4 and private specificities were missed by VDJdb matching, which favored anti-spike CD8 responses.

The sequencing sample was made of whole blood. This clonotype was obtained from an adult who was a healthcare worker with PCR-confirmed SARS-CoV-2 infection or an uninfected control (not recorded which).

The CDR3 region is CASSQRGDINYGYTF. In nucleotides, the CDR3 is TGTGCCAGCAGTCAGAGGGGGGACATCAACTATGGCTACACCTTC. V gene TRBV6-6 combines with J gene TRBJ1-2, with D possibly TRBD1 on 6 matching bases. The CDR3 is 15 amino acids. V lost 5 bases, J lost 2 bases, and 15 bases lay in between. Germline-derived CDR1 and CDR2 are MNHNY and SVGAGI (reference sequence).